The T cell receptor beta chain described here comes from a study of control samples from healthy donors and cancer patients. Germline lookup yields CDR1 MNHEY and CDR2 SVGAGI. The J segment lost 6 bases and the V segment lost 6 bases, leaving 7 bases of the junction unmatched. The CDR3 is made up of 15 amino acids. Some clones are missing from TCRdb's copy, which holds only in-frame ones; the method was immunoSEQ multiplex PCR. Of tens of thousands of clones in the sample, roughly 86% are singletons; the top ten hold less than 7%. The rearrangement uses TRBV6-5 and TRBJ1-6; 8 bases are shared with TRBD1. The sequence came from a man in his fifties in good health. The source material was blood. This chain's CDR3 is CASSHDRGGNSPLHF. CDR3 bases: TGTGCCAGCAGCCACGACAGGGGCGGTAATTCACCCCTCCACTTT.